The present entry profiles one T cell receptor (beta chain) with its context. As yet, its antigen is unknown. The CDR3 sequence is 17 residues long. Trimming took off 2 bases at V and 5 bases at J, with 19 bases between the two ends. The sample belongs to a study of metastatic and nonmetastatic thyroid tumors. Looking at the study overall: Where malignant and benign thyroid patients were concerned, repertoires were compared across blood and tumor or nodule tissue. Findings and caveats of the study: It was reported that TCR beta diversity was significantly higher in malignant thyroid tumors than benign nodules, in blood and tumor.

How the authors handled the data: Clinicopathological groups differed in CDR3, with these differences serving to build a distant-metastasis classifier for papillary thyroid cancer. TCRdb reprocessed the PCR reads via MiXCR. These V and J calls originate from TCRdb's pipeline instead of the authors' own analysis. Of 15,000 to 20,000 clones detected, 25% appear once; the ten largest clones hold about 10%. None of the patients had undergone any treatment ahead of thyroid surgery. This TCR came from a female donor with papillary thyroid cancer or a benign thyroid nodule (not recorded which). Some clones in this sample may be carry-over from other donors' samples. This chain joins TRBV12-3 or TRBV12-4 and TRBJ2-1, with D tentatively TRBD2 (6 bases). The sample taken for sequencing was adjacent normal tissue. The CDR3 DNA reads TGTGCCAGCAGTTTATACTTTGGGACGGGAGCCCACAATGAGCAGTTCTTC. Translating gives CASSLYFGTGAHNEQFF.